These T cell receptor beta chains were read from a single sample in a study of T cells after yellow fever vaccination. Each CDR3 protein is one row after TCRdb ran MiXCR on the 5' RACE reads. Found here are 400,000 or so distinct CDR3 sequences, roughly 11% of them singletons; the top ten hold 18%. Source: PBMCs, taken on the day of the first yellow fever vaccination. Receptor source: a man aged 18 to 29 who received the YFV17D yellow fever vaccine. CDR3s include the opening cysteine and the closing phenylalanine or tryptophan. A D gene is named only where the DNA matches it firmly. Only part of the rows carry a size: once, few, many, or a class if the clone is expanded.

-,TRBV20-1,-,TRBJ2-3,TGCAGTGCTAGTGGGGCCCCGCCCAGCACAGATACGCAGTATTTT,CSASGAPPSTDTQYF
many,TRBV5-5,TRBD1,TRBJ2-2,TGTGCCAGCAGCTTGGAAGGGACAGGTTACACCGGGGAGCTGTTTTTT,CASSLEGTGYTGELFF
few,TRBV29-1,-,TRBJ1-2,TGCAGCGCTAGGGACTATGGCTACACCTTC,CSARDYGYTF
many,TRBV4-1,TRBD1,TRBJ2-5,TGCGCCAGCAGCCAAGATGGGGGGGACAGGGAAAAGACCCAGTACTTC,CASSQDGGDREKTQYF
many,TRBV20-1,-,TRBJ1-2,TGCAGTGCTAGCAGGGAATCTAACTATGGCTACACCTTC,CSASRESNYGYTF
-,TRBV20-1,-,TRBJ2-7,TGCAGTGCTAGAGATCTAACCTCGAGGTTGGGGGAGCAGTACTTC,CSARDLTSRLGEQYF
-,TRBV6-5,TRBD1,TRBJ1-2,TGTGCCAGCAGTTTTAGGGGGCGGCGAGGCTACACCTTC,CASSFRGRRGYTF
once,TRBV19,-,TRBJ2-3,TGTGCCAGTAGTTCCCGGGACCCCCAAGATACGCAGTATTTT,CASSSRDPQDTQYF
-,TRBV6-2/TRBV6-3,-,TRBJ2-5,TGTGCCAGTCAGGCGCGGGGAGCCAATAAGACCCAGTACTTC,CASQARGANKTQYF
few,TRBV5-4,-,TRBJ2-2,TGTGCCAGCAGCTTGGGGGGAAGGTCGAACACCGGGGAGCTGTTTTTT,CASSLGGRSNTGELFF
few,TRBV9,-,TRBJ1-1,TGTGCCAGCAGCACCCGAGGACGACCTAACACTGAAGCTTTCTTT,CASSTRGRPNTEAFF
few,TRBV12-3/TRBV12-4,TRBD1,TRBJ1-5,TGTGCCAGCAGTCGGGACAGCGAGAGCAATCAGCCCCAGCATTTT,CASSRDSESNQPQHF
few,TRBV27,-,TRBJ2-7,TGTGCCAGCAGTTTATCTAGGGAAGTCACCTACGAGCAGTACTTC,CASSLSREVTYEQYF
-,TRBV29-1,TRBD2,TRBJ2-3,TGCAGCGCCCCTGCGGACGGGGGGGGATTGTGGGGCACAGATACGCAGTATTTT,CSAPADGGGLWGTDTQYF
-,TRBV6-2/TRBV6-3,TRBD2,TRBJ2-1,TGTGCCAGCAGTTACTCACCGGGGGGGCTTTTCGATGAGCAGTTCTTC,CASSYSPGGLFDEQFF
-,TRBV6-1,TRBD1,TRBJ1-1,TGTGCCAGCAGTAAGTTCTTAGGGGGCCGGACTGAAGCTTTCTTT,CASSKFLGGRTEAFF
many,TRBV4-1,TRBD1,TRBJ1-2,TGCGCCAGCAGCCACCGAGGACAGGGGAGATATGGCTACACCTTC,CASSHRGQGRYGYTF
few,TRBV6-5,-,TRBJ1-2,TGTGCCAGCAGTTACACCCCGGGCAGGGATAACTATGGCTACACCTTC,CASSYTPGRDNYGYTF
few,TRBV20-1,-,TRBJ2-1,TGCAGTGCTACGGACGGTCCCTACAATGAGCAGTTCTTC,CSATDGPYNEQFF
few,TRBV4-3,-,TRBJ1-2,TGCGCCAGCAGCCAAGCCTCCGGCTACACCTTC,CASSQASGYTF
-,TRBV25-1,TRBD2,TRBJ2-7,TGTGCCAGCAGTCGGGCTAGCGGGGTCCACGAGCAGTACTTC,CASSRASGVHEQYF
-,TRBV3-1,-,TRBJ1-2,TGTGCCAGCAGCTGGAATGACGGATCCTATGGCTACACCTTC,CASSWNDGSYGYTF
-,TRBV7-9,-,TRBJ2-7,TGTGCCAGCAGCACAACGGGGGCTGGGTCCTACGAGCAGTACTTC,CASSTTGAGSYEQYF
-,TRBV10-3,-,TRBJ2-1,TGTGCCATCAGAAGGGACTTCCTTGAGGGAGATGAGCAGTCCTTC,CAIRRDFLEGDEQSF
-,TRBV5-4,TRBD2,TRBJ2-5,TGTGCCAGCAGCTTAACTAGCGGGCACGAGACCCAGTACTTC,CASSLTSGHETQYF
-,TRBV7-2,-,TRBJ2-2,TGTGCCAGCAGCTTAGCTGTTCAGGGTTTCCCCGGGGAGCTGTTTTTT,CASSLAVQGFPGELFF
-,TRBV30,TRBD2,TRBJ2-7,TGTGCCTGTAACGGACTAGCGGGCTACGAGCAGTACTTC,CACNGLAGYEQYF
many,TRBV5-1,-,TRBJ2-3,TGCGCCAGCAGCTTGTCCGCGGGTGCGGATACGCAGTATTTT,CASSLSAGADTQYF
-,TRBV6-1,TRBD1,TRBJ1-4,TGTGCCAGCAGTAATTCAGGGGGCTGGGATGAAAAACTGTTTTTT,CASSNSGGWDEKLFF